This T cell receptor (beta chain) comes out of a study of shared clonotypes between healthy human individuals. General study results and limits: Naive subsets tended to show greater estimated richness than memory subsets. Sample collection involved blood only; tissue repertoires are likely different.

Terminally differentiated effector memory CD45RA+ cells were excluded by CCR7 positive selection of CD45RO-negative cells. Profiled with immunoSEQ multiplex PCR; TCRdb holds only in-frame clones, not every one. This table holds 750,000 to 1,000,000 clones, around 93% found once. Notes on this clone: Antigen: not known.

The germline V and J ends were trimmed by 1 base and 4 bases, with 23 bases remaining between them. Germline CDR1 MGHRA, CDR2 YSYEKL. This CDR3 region has 20 residues. The chain combines TRBV4-1 with TRBJ2-6; D is undetermined. This receptor was identified in a man aged 30-40 years in good health. The material sequenced was naive CD8+ T cells sorted from blood. In DNA form, the CDR3 reads TGCGCCAGCAGCCAAGGACCTGACCGGGCTCCTAGGGCAGGGGCCAACGTCCTGACTTTC. Translated, it gives CASSQGPDRAPRAGANVLTF.